The 21 T cell receptor beta chains below all came from one sample that was sequenced in a study of blood T cell repertoires in COVID-19. The table came from immunoSEQ multiplex PCR; TCRdb's copy has only in-frame clones and leaves some out. The data contain 170,000 or so clones, roughly 85% of them seen just once; the ten biggest clones take up roughly 9%. Sequenced input: PBMCs or T cells enriched from blood (not recorded which). These receptors came from a woman aged 18-35 years who had recovered from COVID-19.

This clone was seen a handful of times. This chain joins TRBV2 and TRBJ2-7; D might be TRBD1 (6 bases). The germline CDR1 and CDR2 sequences are SNHLY and FYNNEI. This CDR3 is 12 amino acids long. V was trimmed by 9 bases and J by 3 bases, leaving 12 bases between them. The CDR3 protein is CARVRTVYEQYF. CDR3 nucleotide sequence: TGTGCCAGGGTCCGGACAGTCTACGAGCAGTACTTC.

V and J are TRBV18 and TRBJ2-1; TRBD2 matches at 9 bases. Germline lookup yields CDR1 KGHSH and CDR2 LQKENI. The junction had 8 bases not matched to a gene; V was cut back by 1 base and J by 16 bases. The CDR3 runs to 13 residues. In DNA, the CDR3 is TGTGCCAGCTCACCACGGATGCGGGAGGGCCTATTCTTC. Translated: CASSPRMREGLFF. Together with reference TRBV18 and TRBJ2-1, the CDR3 gives the full variable domain: NAGVMQNPRHLVRRRGQEARLRCSPMKGHSHVYWYRQLPEEGLKFMVYLQKENIIDESGMPKERFSAEFPKEGPSILRIQQVVRGDSAAYFCASSPRMREGLFFGPGTRLTVL.

The V call is TRBV24-1, the J call TRBJ2-5; 9 nucleotides match TRBD1. V dropped 7 bases and J dropped 4; count of bases not matched to a gene: 9. The CDR3 is 15 amino acids. Germline V lookup: CDR1 KGHDR, CDR2 SFDVKD. CDR3 coding DNA: TGTGCCACCAGCACTACAGGGGGCTTCGGAGAGACCCAGTACTTC. Encoded protein: CATSTTGGFGETQYF.

The chain carries TRBV29-1 and TRBJ1-1; no clear D gene. Germline lookup yields CDR1 SQVTM and CDR2 ANQGSEA. The CDR3 length is 12 residues. The germline V and J ends were trimmed by 4 bases and 0 bases, with 6 bases remaining between them. The CDR3 region has the DNA TGCAGCGTTGCTCTCTTGAACACTGAAGCTTTCTTT. Protein product: CSVALLNTEAFF.

The CDR3 DNA sequence: TGTGCCAGTAGTATAGATGGAGGGGACAGGGGGAGCGTTTTGGAGACCCAGTACTTC. It codes for CASSIDGGDRGSVLETQYF. V gene TRBV19 combines with J gene TRBJ2-5, with 11 bases that match TRBD1. Losses at the gene ends were 0 bases for V and 5 bases for J; bases not matched to a gene: 14. Germline V lookup: CDR1 LNHDA, CDR2 SQIVND (reference sequence). The CDR3 loop spans 19 amino acids.

V is TRBV6-5 and J is TRBJ2-1; TRBD1 agrees at 7 bases. V shed 7 bases, J shed 8 bases, and the junction held 8 bases outside the gene matches. The CDR3 loop spans 13 amino acids. Per germline, CDR1 MNHEY and CDR2 SVGAGI. The CDR3 reads CASKLRQGDEQFF. CDR3 nucleotides: TGTGCCAGCAAGCTCAGACAGGGTGATGAGCAGTTCTTC.

The chain links TRBV7-2 to TRBJ2-2; D is ambiguous. Germline CDR1 reads SGHTA; CDR2 reads FQGNSA. The V end lost 1 base, the J end lost 4 bases, and 10 bases lay between the germline ends. The length of the CDR3 is 15 residues. The CDR3 DNA reads as TGTGCCAGCAGCTTAGATCGTCCTAGCACCGGGGAGCTGTTTTTT. It is translated as CASSLDRPSTGELFF.

The gene calls are TRBV14 and TRBJ2-7, with TRBD2 matching 7 bases. From germline, CDR1 is SGHDN and CDR2 FVKESK. This CDR3 comprises 15 residues. Trimming removed 4 bases from V and 4 bases from J; junction bases left unmatched: 10. CDR3 in amino acids: CASSPHGGRRYEQYF. In nucleotides, the CDR3 is TGTGCCAGCAGCCCTCATGGCGGGAGACGGTACGAGCAGTACTTC.

V is TRBV5-1 and J is TRBJ2-7; 8 nucleotides agree with TRBD1. Germline values: CDR1 SGHRS, CDR2 YFSETQ. With V trimmed by 7 bases and J by 0 bases, 3 bases remained unmatched. The CDR3 sequence is 13 residues long. CDR3 DNA sequence: TGCGCCAGCGGACAGGGTAGCTCCTACGAGCAGTACTTC. This encodes CASGQGSSYEQYF.

The chain couples TRBV28 to TRBJ1-2; D gene uncertain. There are 11 residues in the CDR3. The germline CDR1 and CDR2 sequences are MDHEN and SYDVKM. V was cut by 6 bases and J by 1 base, with 3 bases left in between. CDR3 loop: CASRSNYGYTF. The CDR3 nucleotides read TGTGCCAGCAGGAGTAACTATGGCTACACCTTC.

This chain uses TRBV11-1 with TRBJ2-7; 9 bases are a match to TRBD2. The CDR3 sequence is 16 residues long. V lost 4 bases to trimming and J lost 2 bases; unmatched junction nucleotides: 9. Looked up from germline, CDR1 is SGHAT and CDR2 is FQDESV (reference sequence). The CDR3 is CASSSRPGGRAYEQYF. The CDR3 DNA is TGTGCCAGCAGCTCGCGACCTGGCGGGAGGGCCTACGAGCAGTACTTC.

The J gene is TRBJ1-1, the V gene TRBV7-2; D remains ambiguous. In germline, CDR1 is SGHTA, CDR2 FQGNSA. The CDR3 runs 14 residues. Deletions cut 5 bases from V and 1 base from J, with 11 bases between. CDR3 in amino acids: CASSPHSGNTEAFF. The CDR3 DNA is TGTGCCAGCAGCCCCCACTCAGGGAACACTGAAGCTTTCTTT.

This clone was seen a single time. The CDR3 DNA is TGTGCCAGCAGCAAGGCAGGGGGAACTGAAGCTTTCTTT. Encoded protein: CASSKAGGTEAFF. V and J are TRBV21-1 and TRBJ1-1; whether TRBD1, the table's D call, matches the DNA was not checked. TRBV21-1 is a listed pseudogene. The CDR3 is 13 amino acids.

This clone was found once. The chain uses TRBV4-3 and TRBJ2-1, with a possible D match to TRBD1 (6 bases). V was clipped by 4 bases and J by 8 bases, with 18 bases between them. The CDR3 sequence is 15 residues long. Germline lookup yields CDR1 LGHNA and CDR2 YSLEER. DNA of the CDR3: TGCGCCAGCAGCCGGGGCAGGGACATTGGGTATGAGCAGTTCTTC. This encodes CASSRGRDIGYEQFF.

This clone showed up just once. The V and J genes are TRBV7-6 and TRBJ2-1; D ambiguous. There are 16 residues in the CDR3. Germline CDR1 and CDR2: SGHVS and FNYEAQ. Trimming removed 0 bases from V and 0 bases from J, with 9 bases in between. CDR3 nucleotide sequence: TGTGCCAGCAGCTTAGCGGGCCTGAGCTCCTACAATGAGCAGTTCTTC. This sequence encodes CASSLAGLSSYNEQFF.

The chain employs TRBV5-6 and TRBJ1-3; D might be TRBD1 (6 bases). CDR3 size: 15 residues. V was clipped by 4 bases and J by 4 bases, with 15 bases between them. Germline V gives CDR1 SGHDT, CDR2 YYEEEE. CDR3 nucleotides: TGTGCCAGCAGCCCAGGGGCAGGGGACGGAAACACCATATATTTT. This gives the protein CASSPGAGDGNTIYF.

This chain uses TRBV18 with TRBJ1-5; 7 bases fit TRBD1. This CDR3 comprises 16 residues. V shed 2 bases, J shed 7 bases, and the junction held 11 bases outside the gene matches. Germline V gene lookup returns CDR1 KGHSH and CDR2 LQKENI. Written as DNA, the CDR3 is TGTGCCAGCTCACCATCCGATACAGGGGTCGAGCAGCCCCAGCATTTT. It translates to CASSPSDTGVEQPQHF.

V usage is TRBV7-2 and J usage is TRBJ2-7; 9 positions match TRBD2. Trimming cost V 5 bases and J 0 bases; bases outside gene matches: 5. This CDR3 spans 15 amino acids. The V gene's germline CDR1 is SGHTA and CDR2 FQGNSA. CDR3 bases: TGTGCCAGCAGCGCAGCGGGAGGTAGCTCCTACGAGCAGTACTTC. Its translation is CASSAAGGSSYEQYF.

This clone was seen a handful of times. This rearrangement joins TRBV10-3 to TRBJ2-2, with 8 nucleotides matching TRBD1. The CDR3 runs to 15 residues. The trim removed 4 bases at V and 1 base at J, leaving 2 bases unmatched. Looked up from germline, CDR1 is ENHRY and CDR2 is SYGVKD. CDR3 bases: TGTGCCATCAGTGGAGACAGGGGGAACACCGGGGAGCTGTTTTTT. Protein sequence: CAISGDRGNTGELFF.

The rearrangement joins TRBV6-4 to TRBJ1-5; unclear D gene. V was shortened by 4 bases and J by 7 bases, with 11 bases between the two germline ends. Germline values: CDR1 MRHNA, CDR2 SNTAGT. CDR3 length: 13 amino acids. The chain's CDR3 is CASSAEEGQPQHF. The CDR3 DNA follows: TGTGCCAGCAGTGCTGAGGAAGGACAGCCCCAGCATTTT.

This chain uses TRBV5-1 with TRBJ2-1; 9 positions agree with TRBD2. The CDR3 length is 14 residues. The J segment lost 1 base and the V segment lost 6 bases, leaving 2 bases of the junction unmatched. Germline-derived CDR1 and CDR2 are SGHRS and YFSETQ. CDR3 sequence (DNA): TGCGCCAGCATTAGCGGGGGTTCCTACAATGAGCAGTTCTTC. Translation gives CASISGGSYNEQFF. The full variable domain, with the rest looked up from reference TRBV5-1 and TRBJ2-1, is KAGVTQTPRYLIKTRGQQVTLSCSPISGHRSVSWYQQTPGQGLQFLFEYFSETQRNKGNFPGRFSGRQFSNSRSEMNVSTLELGDSALYLCASISGGSYNEQFFGPGTRLTVL.